The 9 T cell receptor beta chains in this list originate from one sample, sequenced in a study of CD8 T cells in ankylosing spondylitis. TCRdb processed the 5' RACE reads anew with MiXCR; each CDR3 protein has one entry. Of roughly 250,000 distinct CDR3 sequences listed, over 8.5% are singletons. The sample taken for sequencing was blood, either unsorted or a sorted T cell fraction (not recorded which). These receptors were obtained from a male donor with ankylosing spondylitis or in good health (not recorded which).

This clonotype has ten or more counts. This chain links TRBV5-1 with TRBJ2-5; no reliable D call. V was cut by 2 bases and J by 5 bases, with 10 bases left in between. The CDR3 has 13 amino acids. Germline CDR1 and CDR2: SGHRS and YFSETQ. The CDR3 spells CASSLSTRETQYF. The DNA of the CDR3 is TGCGCCAGCAGCTTATCTACCAGGGAGACCCAGTACTTC.

This clonotype has at least ten counts. The chain employs TRBV20-1 and TRBJ2-2, with 7 bases lining up with TRBD1. Germline CDR1 DFQATT, CDR2 SNEGSKA (reference sequence). This CDR3 spans 14 amino acids. V lost 1 base and J lost 4; bases outside the gene matches: 3. The CDR3 spells CSARGAGGTGELFF. The CDR3 nucleotides read TGCAGTGCTAGAGGGGCAGGGGGCACCGGGGAGCTGTTTTTT.

In this sample, this clonotype turned up many times. In DNA, the CDR3 is TGCGCCAGCAGAGGGCAGGGTGCCTACGAGCAGTACTTC. Amino acid sequence: CASRGQGAYEQYF. The chain links TRBV10-2 to TRBJ2-7; the D gene is possibly TRBD1 (5 bases). The V end lost 6 bases, the J end lost 2 bases, and 11 bases lay between the germline ends. The germline V gene has CDR1 WSHSY and CDR2 SAAADI. The CDR3 totals 13 residues.

This clonotype was seen only a few times. The CDR3 is CSARDMRESAKNIQYF. The CDR3 nucleotides are TGCAGTGCTAGAGATATGCGGGAGTCGGCCAAAAACATTCAGTACTTC. This sequence joins TRBV20-1 and TRBJ2-4; 7 nucleotides align to TRBD2. The CDR3 has 16 amino acids. With V trimmed by 0 bases and J by 1 base, 6 bases remained unmatched. Germline V CDR1 and CDR2: DFQATT, SNEGSKA (reference sequence).

This clonotype was seen many times. The J gene is TRBJ2-3, the V gene TRBV7-3, with 8 positions matching TRBD2. J gave up 4 bases and V 5 bases, and 8 bases lay outside the gene matches. Germline CDR1 SGHTA, CDR2 FQGTGA. The CDR3 has 15 residues. The CDR3 loop reads CASSHDSGRPDTQYF. The CDR3 bases are TGTGCCAGCAGCCACGACAGCGGGAGACCAGATACGCAGTATTTT.

The V and J genes are TRBV27 and TRBJ2-1; perhaps D is TRBD1 or TRBD2 (5 bases each). The CDR3 is 13 amino acids. V lost 3 bases, J lost 5 bases, and 8 bases lay in between. Germline-derived CDR1 and CDR2 are MNHEY and SMNVEV (reference sequence). In nucleotides, the CDR3 is TGTGCCAGCAGTTTGGGGCGGGACAATGAGCAGTTCTTC. Protein: CASSLGRDNEQFF.

Points on this clonotype: This may be a read error, as it is one base from a much larger clone. V gene TRBV7-2 combines with J gene TRBJ2-5; the D gene could be TRBD1 or TRBD2 (5 bases each). The CDR3 totals 13 residues. V lost 1 base and J 5 bases, leaving 8 bases between the germline ends. Germline values: CDR1 SGHTA, CDR2 FQGNSA. The CDR3 reads CASSLGGLETQYF. The CDR3 region has the DNA TGTGCCAGCAGCTTAGGGGGGTTGGAGACCCAGTACTTC.

This clonotype was seen a single time. The chain employs TRBV2 and TRBJ2-1; D is possibly TRBD2 (5 bases). The V end lost 6 bases, the J end lost 0 bases, and 15 bases lay between the germline ends. Germline CDR1 and CDR2: SNHLY and FYNNEI. There are 16 residues in the CDR3. The chain's CDR3 is CASSRTRPSSYNEQFF. The DNA of the CDR3 is TGTGCCAGCAGCCGGACTCGCCCGAGCTCCTACAATGAGCAGTTCTTC.

This clonotype came up many times. The chain links TRBV20-1 to TRBJ1-1, with TRBD1 identical over 7 bases. This CDR3 is 14 amino acids long. With 0 bases clipped from V and 5 bases from J, the junction kept 6 bases outside the gene matches. Germline V CDR1 and CDR2: DFQATT, SNEGSKA (reference sequence). CDR3 nucleotides: TGCAGTGCTAGAGATCTGGGCAGGGGGACTGAAGCTTTCTTT. Its translation is CSARDLGRGTEAFF.